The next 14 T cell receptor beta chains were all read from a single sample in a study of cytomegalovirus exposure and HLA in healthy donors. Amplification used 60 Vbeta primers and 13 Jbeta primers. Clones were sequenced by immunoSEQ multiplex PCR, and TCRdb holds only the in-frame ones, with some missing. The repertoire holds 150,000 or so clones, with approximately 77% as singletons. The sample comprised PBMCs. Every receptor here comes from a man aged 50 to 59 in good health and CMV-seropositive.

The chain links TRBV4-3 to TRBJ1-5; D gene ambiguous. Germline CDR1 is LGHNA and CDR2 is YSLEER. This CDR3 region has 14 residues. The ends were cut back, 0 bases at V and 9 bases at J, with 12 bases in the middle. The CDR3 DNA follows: TGCGCCAGCAGCCAAGATTCCCGGGAGGGGCCCCAGCATTTT. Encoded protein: CASSQDSREGPQHF.

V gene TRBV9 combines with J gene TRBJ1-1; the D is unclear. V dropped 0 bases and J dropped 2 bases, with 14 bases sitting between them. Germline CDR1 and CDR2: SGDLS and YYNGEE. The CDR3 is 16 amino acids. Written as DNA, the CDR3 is TGTGCCAGCAGCGTAGGGTTAAGCCGGGGTAACACTGAAGCTTTCTTT. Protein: CASSVGLSRGNTEAFF.

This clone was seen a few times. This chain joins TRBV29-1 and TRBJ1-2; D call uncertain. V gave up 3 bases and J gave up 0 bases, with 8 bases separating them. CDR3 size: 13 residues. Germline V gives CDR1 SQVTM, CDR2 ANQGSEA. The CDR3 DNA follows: TGCAGCGTTGAGGGCCAGGCTAACTATGGCTACACCTTC. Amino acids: CSVEGQANYGYTF.

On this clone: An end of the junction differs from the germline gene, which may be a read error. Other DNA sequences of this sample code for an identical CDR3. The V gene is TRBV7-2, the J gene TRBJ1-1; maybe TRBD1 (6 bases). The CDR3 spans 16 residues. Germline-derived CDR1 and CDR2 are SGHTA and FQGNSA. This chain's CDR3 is CASSLEGTSMNTEAFF. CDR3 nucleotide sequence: TGTGCCAGCAGCTTAGAGGGGACATCCATGAACACTGAGGCTTTCTTT. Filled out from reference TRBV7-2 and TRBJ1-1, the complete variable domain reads GAGVSQSPSNKVTEKGKDVELRCDPISGHTALYWYRQSLGQGLEFLIYFQGNSAPDKSGLPSDRFSAERTGGSVSTLTIQRTQQEDSAVYLCASSLEGTSMNTEAFFGQGTRLTVV.

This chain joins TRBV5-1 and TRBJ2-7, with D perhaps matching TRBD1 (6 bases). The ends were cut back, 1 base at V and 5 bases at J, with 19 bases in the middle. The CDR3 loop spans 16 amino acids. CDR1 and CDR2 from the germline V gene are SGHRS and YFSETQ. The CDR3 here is CASSLWGKTGFNEQYF. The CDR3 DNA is TGCGCCAGCAGCTTGTGGGGAAAGACAGGTTTCAACGAGCAGTACTTC.

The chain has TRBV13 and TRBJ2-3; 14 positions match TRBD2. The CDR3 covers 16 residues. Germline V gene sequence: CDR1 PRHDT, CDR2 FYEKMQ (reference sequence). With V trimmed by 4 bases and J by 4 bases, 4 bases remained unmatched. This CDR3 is CASSSGLAGGPDTQYF. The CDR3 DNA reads TGTGCCAGCAGCTCCGGACTAGCGGGGGGTCCAGATACGCAGTATTTT.

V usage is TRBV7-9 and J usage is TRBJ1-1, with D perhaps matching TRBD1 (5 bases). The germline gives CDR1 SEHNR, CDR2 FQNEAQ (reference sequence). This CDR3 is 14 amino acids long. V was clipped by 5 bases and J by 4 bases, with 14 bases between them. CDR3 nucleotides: TGTGCCAGCAGCCCCAGACAGAGAACCACTGAAGCTTTCTTT. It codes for CASSPRQRTTEAFF.

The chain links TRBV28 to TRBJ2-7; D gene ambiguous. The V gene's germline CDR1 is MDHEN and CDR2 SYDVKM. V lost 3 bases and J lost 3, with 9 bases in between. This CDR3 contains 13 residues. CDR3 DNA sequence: TGTGCCAGCAGTTTTAGAGAGTACTACGAGCAGTACTTC. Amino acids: CASSFREYYEQYF. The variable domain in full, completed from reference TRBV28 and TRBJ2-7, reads DVKVTQSSRYLVKRTGEKVFLECVQDMDHENMFWYRQDPGLGLRLIYFSYDVKMKEKGDIPEGYSVSREKKERFSLILESASTNQTSMYLCASSFREYYEQYFGPGTRLTVT.

The CDR3 spells CASSFQMPRGEQYF. The CDR3 nucleotides read TGTGCCAGCAGCTTTCAAATGCCGCGGGGCGAGCAGTACTTC. J is TRBJ2-7 and V is TRBV7-9; D is perhaps TRBD2 (6 bases). The CDR3 spans 14 residues. V lost 3 bases, J lost 6 bases, and 15 bases lay in between. Germline V CDR1 and CDR2: SEHNR, FQNEAQ (reference sequence). Together with reference TRBV7-9 and TRBJ2-7, the CDR3 gives the full variable domain: DTGVSQNPRHKITKRGQNVTFRCDPISEHNRLYWYRQTLGQGPEFLTYFQNEAQLEKSRLLSDRFSAERPKGSFSTLEIQRTEQGDSAMYLCASSFQMPRGEQYFGPGTRLTVT.

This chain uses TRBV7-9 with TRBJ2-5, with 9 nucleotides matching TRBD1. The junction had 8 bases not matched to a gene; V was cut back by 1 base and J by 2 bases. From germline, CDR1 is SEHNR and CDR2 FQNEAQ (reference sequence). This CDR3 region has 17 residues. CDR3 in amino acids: CASSLGNYRGRQETQYF. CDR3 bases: TGTGCCAGCAGCTTAGGGAACTACAGGGGGCGGCAAGAGACCCAGTACTTC.

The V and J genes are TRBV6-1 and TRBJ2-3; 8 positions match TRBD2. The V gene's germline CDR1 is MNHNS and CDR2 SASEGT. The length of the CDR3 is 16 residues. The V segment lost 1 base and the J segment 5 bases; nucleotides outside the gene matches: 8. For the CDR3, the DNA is TGTGCCAGCAGTGAAGTGGTTAGCGGGGCTAGAGATACGCAGTATTTT. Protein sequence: CASSEVVSGARDTQYF.

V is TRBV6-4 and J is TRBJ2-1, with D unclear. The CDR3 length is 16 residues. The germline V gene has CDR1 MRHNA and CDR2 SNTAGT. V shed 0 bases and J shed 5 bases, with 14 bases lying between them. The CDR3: CASSDSAVIDHNEQFF. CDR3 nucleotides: TGTGCCAGCAGTGACTCGGCGGTGATAGATCACAATGAGCAGTTCTTC.

CDR3: CASSYETGLAQYF. The CDR3 coding sequence is TGTGCCAGCAGTTACGAGACAGGCCTAGCCCAGTACTTC. This sequence joins TRBV6-6 and TRBJ2-5, with D perhaps matching TRBD1 (6 bases). Germline values: CDR1 MNHNY, CDR2 SVGAGI (reference sequence). The CDR3 has 13 amino acids. With 2 bases removed from V and 9 bases from J, the gap between germline ends came to 13 bases.

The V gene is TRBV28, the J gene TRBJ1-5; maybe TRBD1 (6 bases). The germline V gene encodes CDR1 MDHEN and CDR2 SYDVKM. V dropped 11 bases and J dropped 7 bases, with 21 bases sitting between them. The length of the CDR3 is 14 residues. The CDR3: CAVVGAPFGQPQHF. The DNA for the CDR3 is TGTGCCGTGGTGGGGGCCCCATTCGGGCAGCCCCAGCATTTT.